The 10 T cell receptor beta chains below all came from one sample that was sequenced in a study of T-cell memory formation after mild COVID-19. TCRdb re-analysed the 5' RACE reads in MiXCR, keeping a single row per CDR3 protein. The profile shows around 83,000 distinct CDR3 sequences, about 23% of them singletons. Specimen: PBMCs or a T cell subset sorted from them (not recorded which). The receptors come from a man younger than 35 who had mild COVID-19 (a few samples of this study predate the infection). Cell type and time point are not known.

J is TRBJ1-1 and V is TRBV20-1; no clear D. Germline values: CDR1 DFQATT, CDR2 SNEGSKA (reference sequence). There are 14 residues in the CDR3. V was clipped by 5 bases and J by 0 bases, with 13 bases between them. The CDR3 DNA follows: TGCAGTGCTTGGGTGGGATCCTTGAACACTGAAGCTTTCTTT. Amino acids: CSAWVGSLNTEAFF.

V usage is TRBV24-1 and J usage is TRBJ2-1; D is ambiguous. Trimming removed 5 bases from V and 7 bases from J, with 8 bases in between. The CDR3 contains 12 residues. The germline gives CDR1 KGHDR, CDR2 SFDVKD. The CDR3 protein is CATSGQGNEQFF. The DNA for the CDR3 is TGTGCCACCAGTGGCCAAGGGAATGAGCAGTTCTTC.

V usage is TRBV6-1 and J usage is TRBJ2-7; 8 nucleotides align to TRBD1. The CDR3 has 15 residues. Germline V gives CDR1 MNHNS, CDR2 SASEGT. Losses at the gene ends were 4 bases for V and 0 bases for J; bases not matched to a gene: 5. CDR3: CASSAFTGGSYEQYF. CDR3 sequence (DNA): TGTGCCAGCAGTGCCTTCACAGGGGGCTCCTACGAGCAGTACTTC.

This clonotype was observed a handful of times. The CDR3 DNA reads TGCGCCAGCAGCCCTCAACTATTGCTAGCGGGCGCTGCCCAAGGCAATGAGCAGTTCTTC. This codes for CASSPQLLLAGAAQGNEQFF. J is TRBJ2-1 and V is TRBV4-1, with TRBD2 matching 8 bases. Germline-derived CDR1 and CDR2 are MGHRA and YSYEKL. This CDR3 has 20 residues. V was pared by 4 bases and J by 6 bases, with 23 bases of the junction left unmatched.

This clonotype was seen ten or more times. CDR3: CASSLSSYNEQFF. In DNA form, the CDR3 reads TGTGCCAGCAGTTTGAGCTCCTACAATGAGCAGTTCTTC. This chain joins TRBV12-3 or TRBV12-4 and TRBJ2-1, with D uncertain. The CDR3 spans 13 residues. V was trimmed by 3 bases and J by 0 bases, leaving 3 bases between them.

This clonotype was observed a few times. The rearrangement joins TRBV5-1 to TRBJ1-2; D ambiguous. The germline V gene encodes CDR1 SGHRS and CDR2 YFSETQ. The V gene lost 4 bases and the J gene lost 8 bases, with 21 bases spanning the gap. This CDR3 has 15 amino acids. In nucleotides, the CDR3 is TGCGCCAGCAGCCGCCGAAGGGCCGGAGGGTACGGCTACACCTTC. Its protein product is CASSRRRAGGYGYTF. The whole variable domain, remainder taken from reference TRBV5-1 and TRBJ1-2, is KAGVTQTPRYLIKTRGQQVTLSCSPISGHRSVSWYQQTPGQGLQFLFEYFSETQRNKGNFPGRFSGRQFSNSRSEMNVSTLELGDSALYLCASSRRRAGGYGYTFGSGTRLTVV.

This clonotype has a handful of counts. The rearrangement links TRBV4-1 to TRBJ2-7; TRBD2 might be the D (5 bases). The germline gives CDR1 MGHRA, CDR2 YSYEKL. The CDR3 spans 15 residues. V lost 4 bases and J lost 2, with 15 bases in between. The CDR3 protein is CASSLSVGEPYEQYF. In DNA form, the CDR3 reads TGCGCCAGCAGCCTGTCCGTCGGGGAACCCTACGAGCAGTACTTC.

This clonotype appeared a few times. The chain uses TRBV12-3 or TRBV12-4 and TRBJ2-5; D is perhaps TRBD1 (6 bases). This CDR3 has 14 residues. Trimming took 6 bases from V and 3 from J, leaving 14 bases between them. The CDR3 DNA follows: TGTGCCAGCAGCCTGACAGGAGTCAAAGAGACCCAGTACTTC. Translation: CASSLTGVKETQYF.

The V call is TRBV7-9, the J call TRBJ2-1, with 10 bases fitting TRBD1. The CDR3 is 14 amino acids. V lost 4 bases, J lost 7 bases, and 4 bases stayed unmatched. CDR1 SEHNR and CDR2 FQNEAQ come from the germline V gene (reference sequence). The CDR3 DNA sequence: TGTGCCAGCAGCTACGGGACAGGGGATAATGAGCAGTTCTTC. It codes for CASSYGTGDNEQFF.

In its sample, this clonotype was seen a few times. The V and J genes are TRBV9 and TRBJ2-1; D might be TRBD1 (6 bases). V was shortened by 1 base and J by 9 bases, with 11 bases between the two germline ends. The germline V gene encodes CDR1 SGDLS and CDR2 YYNGEE. This CDR3 spans 13 amino acids. Here the CDR3 DNA reads TGTGCCAGCAGCGTAACAGGGAAGAGTGAGCAGTTCTTC. The encoded protein is CASSVTGKSEQFF.